The 11 T cell receptor beta chains below were found in one sample sequenced in a study of blood T cell repertoires in COVID-19. Clones were read by immunoSEQ multiplex PCR, and TCRdb kept only the in-frame ones, dropping some. The sample has around 150,000 clones; almost 80% are singletons. Specimen: peripheral blood. Source of these receptors: a man aged 55 to 70 who had recovered from COVID-19.

This chain joins TRBV19 and TRBJ1-5; maybe TRBD1 (5 bases). Trimming removed 2 bases at V and 3 bases at J, with 8 bases between. The CDR3 loop spans 14 amino acids. The germline V gene has CDR1 LNHDA and CDR2 SQIVND (reference sequence). CDR3 DNA: TGTGCCAGTAGTATACTAGGGGTCAATCAGCCCCAGCATTTT. The encoded protein is CASSILGVNQPQHF.

The DNA for the CDR3 is TGTGCCAGCAGCCCCCGCGGGGCTAGCGGACAAGAGACCCAGTACTTC. It translates to CASSPRGASGQETQYF. This chain connects TRBV3-1 (or the pseudogene TRBV3-2) to TRBJ2-5; TRBD2 agrees at 7 bases. The CDR3 contains 16 residues. V was pared by 4 bases and J by 2 bases, with 10 bases of the junction left unmatched. Germline CDR1 LGHDT, CDR2 YNNKEL (reference sequence).

The rearrangement links TRBV24-1 to TRBJ2-1, with TRBD2 matching over 9 bases. This CDR3 comprises 16 residues. CDR1 is KGHDR, CDR2 SFDVKD, per germline. J lost 4 bases, V lost 9 bases, and 12 bases had no gene match. CDR3 amino acids: CATQNSGRGEYNEQFF. The DNA for the CDR3 is TGTGCCACCCAAAATAGCGGGAGAGGGGAATACAATGAGCAGTTCTTC.

In this sample, this clone turned up a few times. V usage is TRBV28 and J usage is TRBJ2-1, with D possibly being TRBD2 (7 bases). Per germline, CDR1 MDHEN and CDR2 SYDVKM. Trimming cost V 6 bases and J 2 bases, with 11 bases left between them. The CDR3 has 14 amino acids. CDR3 residues: CASSLGGAYNEQFF. The CDR3 nucleotides read TGTGCCAGCAGCCTAGGGGGGGCCTACAATGAGCAGTTCTTC. The complete variable domain, with remaining parts taken from reference TRBV28 and TRBJ2-1, reads DVKVTQSSRYLVKRTGEKVFLECVQDMDHENMFWYRQDPGLGLRLIYFSYDVKMKEKGDIPEGYSVSREKKERFSLILESASTNQTSMYLCASSLGGAYNEQFFGPGTRLTVL.

The V call is TRBV3-1 (or the pseudogene TRBV3-2), the J call TRBJ2-3; D call uncertain. CDR3 length equals 11 residues. Per the germline V gene, CDR1 is LGHDT and CDR2 is YNNKEL (reference sequence). Trimming removed 10 bases from V and 2 bases from J, with 7 bases in between. The CDR3 DNA follows: TGTGCCACTAAAAACACAGATACGCAGTATTTT. Residues: CATKNTDTQYF.

This chain uses TRBV5-5 with TRBJ1-1, with TRBD1 identical over 7 bases. V dropped 2 bases and J dropped 0; count of bases not matched to a gene: 7. The CDR3 contains 16 residues. The germline V gene encodes CDR1 SGHKS and CDR2 YYEKEE (reference sequence). The CDR3 sequence is CASSLFRQGMNTEAFF. The CDR3 coding sequence is TGTGCCAGCAGCTTATTCAGACAGGGTATGAACACTGAAGCTTTCTTT.

This clone was counted between two and nine times. The V and J genes are TRBV3-1 (or the pseudogene TRBV3-2) and TRBJ2-7; 8 nucleotides agree with TRBD1. Looked up from germline, CDR1 is LGHDT and CDR2 is YNNKEL (reference sequence). This CDR3 contains 14 residues. Trimming took 6 bases from V and 2 from J; bases not matched to a gene: 6. This CDR3 is CASSGRGLTYEQYF. The CDR3 nucleotides are TGTGCCAGCAGTGGCAGGGGGCTAACCTACGAGCAGTACTTC.

The chain recombines TRBV28 with TRBJ2-2, with 7 positions matching TRBD1. There are 17 residues in the CDR3. The V gene's germline CDR1 is MDHEN and CDR2 SYDVKM. V was pared by 2 bases and J by 0 bases, with 6 bases of the junction left unmatched. The CDR3 DNA reads as TGTGCCAGCAGTTTACCGACAGGGAATGCGAACACCGGGGAGCTGTTTTTT. Protein: CASSLPTGNANTGELFF.

The CDR3 DNA reads TGTGCCAGCAGCCACTTAGCGGTGAAGGACACTGAAGCTTTCTTT. Protein: CASSHLAVKDTEAFF. This chain joins TRBV3-1 (or the pseudogene TRBV3-2) and TRBJ1-1; D gene unclear. Germline CDR1 reads LGHDT; CDR2 reads YNNKEL (reference sequence). There are 15 residues in the CDR3. With 3 bases removed from V and 3 bases from J, the gap between germline ends came to 14 bases.

V is TRBV18 and J is TRBJ2-3; TRBD2 aligns across 12 bases. After removal of 3 bases from V and 6 bases from J, the junction contained 16 bases not matched to a gene. CDR1 and CDR2 (germline): KGHSH, LQKENI. There are 19 residues in the CDR3. The CDR3 nucleotides read TGTGCCAGCTCACCGGGTCTAGCGGGAGGGCCCGGGCACGTGGATACGCAGTATTTT. This encodes CASSPGLAGGPGHVDTQYF.

The chain recombines TRBV18 with TRBJ2-7, with 9 bases identical to TRBD2. Unmatched junction bases numbered 9, after V lost 2 bases and J lost 4 bases. Germline V CDR1 and CDR2: KGHSH, LQKENI. The CDR3 is 16 residues long. This chain's CDR3 is CASSPGSGSLAYEQYF. The CDR3, as DNA: TGTGCCAGCTCACCAGGTAGCGGGAGTCTTGCGTACGAGCAGTACTTC.